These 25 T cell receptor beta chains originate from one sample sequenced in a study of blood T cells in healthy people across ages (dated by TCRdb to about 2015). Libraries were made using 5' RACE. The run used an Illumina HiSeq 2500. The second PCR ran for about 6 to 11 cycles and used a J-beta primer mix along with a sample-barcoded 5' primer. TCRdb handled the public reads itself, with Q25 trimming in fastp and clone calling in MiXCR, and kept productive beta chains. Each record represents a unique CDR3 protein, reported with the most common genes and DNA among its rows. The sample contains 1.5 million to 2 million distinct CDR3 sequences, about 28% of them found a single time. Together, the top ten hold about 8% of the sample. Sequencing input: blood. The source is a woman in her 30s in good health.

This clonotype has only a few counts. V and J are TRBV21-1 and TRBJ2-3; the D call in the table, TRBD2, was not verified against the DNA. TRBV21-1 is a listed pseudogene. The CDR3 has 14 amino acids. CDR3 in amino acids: CASSNHRDFCTQYF. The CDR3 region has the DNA TGTGCCAGCAGCAATCACCGGGACTTTTGTACGCAGTATTTT.

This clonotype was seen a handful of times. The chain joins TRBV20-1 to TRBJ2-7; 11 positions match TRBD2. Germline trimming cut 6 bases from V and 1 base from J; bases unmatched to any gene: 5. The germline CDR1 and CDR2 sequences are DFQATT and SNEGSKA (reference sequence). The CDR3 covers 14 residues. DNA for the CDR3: TGCAGTGCCCCTAGCGGGGGGCGGTCCTACGAGCAGTACTTC. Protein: CSAPSGGRSYEQYF.

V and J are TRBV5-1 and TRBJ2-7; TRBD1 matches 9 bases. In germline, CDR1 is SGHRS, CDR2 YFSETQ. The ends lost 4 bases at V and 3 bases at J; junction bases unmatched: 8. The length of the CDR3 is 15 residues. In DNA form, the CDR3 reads TGCGCCAGCAGCCACTCCGGGACAGGGTTCTACGAGCAGTACTTC. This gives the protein CASSHSGTGFYEQYF.

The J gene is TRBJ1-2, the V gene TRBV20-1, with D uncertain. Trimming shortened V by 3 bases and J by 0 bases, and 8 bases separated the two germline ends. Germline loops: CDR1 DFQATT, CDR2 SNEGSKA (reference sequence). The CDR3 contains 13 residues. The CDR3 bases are TGCAGTGCTAGTGTTCTAGCTAACTATGGCTACACCTTC. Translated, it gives CSASVLANYGYTF.

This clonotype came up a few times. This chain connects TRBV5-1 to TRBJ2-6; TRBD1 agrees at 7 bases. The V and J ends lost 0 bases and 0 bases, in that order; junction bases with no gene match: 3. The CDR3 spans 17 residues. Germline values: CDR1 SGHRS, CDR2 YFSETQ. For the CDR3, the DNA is TGCGCCAGCAGCTTGGGACAGGGACCCTCTGGGGCCAACGTCCTGACTTTC. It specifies CASSLGQGPSGANVLTF.

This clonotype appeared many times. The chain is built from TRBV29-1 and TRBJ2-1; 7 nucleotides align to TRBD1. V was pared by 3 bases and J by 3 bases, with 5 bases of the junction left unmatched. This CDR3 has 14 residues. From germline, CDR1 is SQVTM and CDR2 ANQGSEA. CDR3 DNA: TGCAGCGTTGAGGGACAGAGCCTCTACAATGAGCAGTTCTTC. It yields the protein CSVEGQSLYNEQFF.

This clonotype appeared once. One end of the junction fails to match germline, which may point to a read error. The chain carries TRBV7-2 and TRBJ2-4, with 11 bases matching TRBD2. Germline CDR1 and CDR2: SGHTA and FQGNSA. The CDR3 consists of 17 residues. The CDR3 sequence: CAGSNPTTSGGYNEQYF. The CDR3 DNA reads TGTGCCGGCAGCAACCCTACCACTAGCGGGGGATACAATGAGCAGTACTTC.

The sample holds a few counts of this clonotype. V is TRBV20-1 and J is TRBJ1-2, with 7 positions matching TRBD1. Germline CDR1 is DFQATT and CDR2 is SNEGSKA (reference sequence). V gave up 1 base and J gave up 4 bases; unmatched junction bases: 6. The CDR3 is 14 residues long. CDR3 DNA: TGCAGTGCTAGAGTCTGGGAGGGGGCCTATGGCTACACCTTC. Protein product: CSARVWEGAYGYTF.

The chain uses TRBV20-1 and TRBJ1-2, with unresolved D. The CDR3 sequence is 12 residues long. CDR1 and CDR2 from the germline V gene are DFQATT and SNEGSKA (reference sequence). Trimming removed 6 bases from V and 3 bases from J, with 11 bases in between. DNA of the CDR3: TGCAGTGCGAGTGACATTTACTATGGCTACACCTTC. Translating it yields CSASDIYYGYTF.

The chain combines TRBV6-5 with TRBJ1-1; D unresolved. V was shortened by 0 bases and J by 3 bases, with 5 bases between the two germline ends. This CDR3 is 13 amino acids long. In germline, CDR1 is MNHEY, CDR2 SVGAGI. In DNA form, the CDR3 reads TGTGCCAGCAGTTACTCATGGGACACTGAAGCTTTCTTT. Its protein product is CASSYSWDTEAFF.

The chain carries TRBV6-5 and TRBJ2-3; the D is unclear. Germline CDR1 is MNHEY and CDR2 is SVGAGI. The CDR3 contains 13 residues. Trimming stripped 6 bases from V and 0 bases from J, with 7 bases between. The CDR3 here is CASRRLSTDTQYF. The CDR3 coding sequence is TGTGCCAGCAGAAGGCTAAGCACAGATACGCAGTATTTT.

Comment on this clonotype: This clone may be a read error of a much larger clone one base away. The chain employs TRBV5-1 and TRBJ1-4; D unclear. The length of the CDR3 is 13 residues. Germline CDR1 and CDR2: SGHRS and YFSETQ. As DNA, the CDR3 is TGCGCCAGCAGCTTGACAGTGAATGAAAGACTGTTTTTT. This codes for CASSLTVNERLFF.

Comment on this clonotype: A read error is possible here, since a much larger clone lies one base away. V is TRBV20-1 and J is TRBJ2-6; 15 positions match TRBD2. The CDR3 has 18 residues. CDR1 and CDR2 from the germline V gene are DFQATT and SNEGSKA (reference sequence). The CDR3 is CSASQGLAGGSEANVLTF. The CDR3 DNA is TGCAGTGCTTCTCAGGGACTAGCGGGAGGCTCTGAGGCCAACGTCCTGACTTTC.

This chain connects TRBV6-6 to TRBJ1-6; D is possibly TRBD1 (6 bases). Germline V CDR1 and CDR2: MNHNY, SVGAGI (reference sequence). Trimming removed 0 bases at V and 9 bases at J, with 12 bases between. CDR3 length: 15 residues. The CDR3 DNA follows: TGTGCCAGCAGTTACTCAGGGGGGAACGGTTCACCCCTCCACTTT. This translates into CASSYSGGNGSPLHF.

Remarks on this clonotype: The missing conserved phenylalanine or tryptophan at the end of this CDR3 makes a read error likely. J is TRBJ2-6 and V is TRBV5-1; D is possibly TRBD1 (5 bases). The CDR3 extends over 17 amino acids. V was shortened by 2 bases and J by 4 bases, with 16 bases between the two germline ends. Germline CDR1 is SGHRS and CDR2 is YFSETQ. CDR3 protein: CASSLGHPAVGANVLTC. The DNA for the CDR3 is TGCGCCAGCAGCTTAGGACACCCTGCCGTAGGGGCCAACGTCCTGACTTGC.

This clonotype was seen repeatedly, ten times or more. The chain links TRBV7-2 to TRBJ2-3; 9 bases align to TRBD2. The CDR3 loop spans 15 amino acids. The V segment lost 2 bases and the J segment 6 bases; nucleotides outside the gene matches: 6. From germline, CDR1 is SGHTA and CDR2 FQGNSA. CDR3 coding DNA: TGTGCCAGCAGCTTATTGCTAGCGGGATTGGATACGCAGTATTTT. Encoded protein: CASSLLLAGLDTQYF.

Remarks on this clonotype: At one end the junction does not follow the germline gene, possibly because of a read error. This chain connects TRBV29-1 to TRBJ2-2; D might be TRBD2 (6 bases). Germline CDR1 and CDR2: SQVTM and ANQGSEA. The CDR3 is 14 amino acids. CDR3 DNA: TGCAGCGTGGAAGGACTACTGTACACCGGGGAGCTGTTTTTT. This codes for CSVEGLLYTGELFF.

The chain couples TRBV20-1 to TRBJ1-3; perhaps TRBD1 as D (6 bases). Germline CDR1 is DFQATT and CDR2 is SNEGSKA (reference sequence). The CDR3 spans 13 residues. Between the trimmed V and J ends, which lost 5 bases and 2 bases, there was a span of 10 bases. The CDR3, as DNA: TGCAGTGCTTACGGGACAACTGGAAACACCATATATTTT. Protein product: CSAYGTTGNTIYF.

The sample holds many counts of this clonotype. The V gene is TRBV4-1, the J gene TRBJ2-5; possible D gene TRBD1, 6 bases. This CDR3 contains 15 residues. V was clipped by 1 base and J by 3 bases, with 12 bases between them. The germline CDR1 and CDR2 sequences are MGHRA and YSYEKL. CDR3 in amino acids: CASSQVFGTKETQYF. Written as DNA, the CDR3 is TGCGCCAGCAGCCAAGTTTTTGGGACAAAAGAGACCCAGTACTTC.

CDR3 residues: CASSHGRGGEQFF. CDR3 nucleotides: TGCGCCAGCAGCCATGGACGGGGGGGTGAGCAGTTCTTC. V and J are TRBV10-2 and TRBJ2-1; TRBD2 matches 8 bases. The CDR3 spans 13 residues. V lost 6 bases and J lost 9; bases outside the gene matches: 7. Germline CDR1 is WSHSY and CDR2 is SAAADI.

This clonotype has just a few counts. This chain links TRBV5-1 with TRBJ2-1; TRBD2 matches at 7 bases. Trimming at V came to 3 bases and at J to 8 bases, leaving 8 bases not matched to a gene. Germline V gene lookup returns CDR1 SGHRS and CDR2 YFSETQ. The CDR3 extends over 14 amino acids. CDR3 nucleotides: TGCGCCAGCAGCTGGGAGGGGAGGTCGGATGAGCAGTTCTTC. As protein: CASSWEGRSDEQFF.

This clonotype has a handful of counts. In DNA form, the CDR3 reads TGTGCCAGCGCCCCGTGGACTAGCACAGATACGCAGTATTTT. It specifies CASAPWTSTDTQYF. The V gene is TRBV2, the J gene TRBJ2-3; D perhaps matches TRBD2 (5 bases). This CDR3 contains 14 residues. Trimming took off 8 bases at V and 0 bases at J, with 12 bases between the two ends. Germline CDR1 reads SNHLY; CDR2 reads FYNNEI.

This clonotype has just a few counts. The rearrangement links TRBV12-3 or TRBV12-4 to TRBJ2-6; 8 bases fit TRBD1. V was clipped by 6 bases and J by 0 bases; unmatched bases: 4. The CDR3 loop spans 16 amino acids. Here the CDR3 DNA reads TGTGCCAGCAGGCAAACAGGGGGCTCTGGGGCCAACGTCCTGACTTTC. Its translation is CASRQTGGSGANVLTF.

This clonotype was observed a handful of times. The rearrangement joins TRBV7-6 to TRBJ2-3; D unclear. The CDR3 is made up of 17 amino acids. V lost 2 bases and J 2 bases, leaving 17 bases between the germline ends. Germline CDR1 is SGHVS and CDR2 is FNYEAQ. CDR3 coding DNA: TGTGCCAGCAGCTTAAATATAGGTTCGCCAAACACAGATACGCAGTATTTT. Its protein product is CASSLNIGSPNTDTQYF.

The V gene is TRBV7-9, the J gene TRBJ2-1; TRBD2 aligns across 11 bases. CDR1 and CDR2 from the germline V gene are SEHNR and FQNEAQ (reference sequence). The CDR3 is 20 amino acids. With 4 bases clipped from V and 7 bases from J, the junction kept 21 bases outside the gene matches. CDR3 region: CASSSNQITSGRGGRNEQFF. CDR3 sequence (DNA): TGTGCCAGCAGCTCGAATCAAATAACTAGCGGGAGAGGGGGCAGGAATGAGCAGTTCTTC.